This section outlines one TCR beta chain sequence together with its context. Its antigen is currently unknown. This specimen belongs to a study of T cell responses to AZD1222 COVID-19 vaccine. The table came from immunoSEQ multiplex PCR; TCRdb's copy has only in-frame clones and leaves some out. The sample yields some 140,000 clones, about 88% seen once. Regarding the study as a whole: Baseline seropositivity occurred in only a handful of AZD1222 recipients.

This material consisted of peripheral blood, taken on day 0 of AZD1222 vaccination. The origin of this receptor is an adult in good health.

CDR3 bases: TGTGCCAGCAGCCCCCGGGAAGGGGAGGGGTACTATGGCTACACCTTC. Its translation: CASSPREGEGYYGYTF. The gene calls are TRBV7-2 and TRBJ1-2, with a weak D call TRBD1 (5 bases). V was clipped by 5 bases and J by 3 bases, with 19 bases between them. Germline V gene lookup returns CDR1 SGHTA and CDR2 FQGNSA. This CDR3 is 16 amino acids long. Based on the CDR3 plus reference TRBV7-2 and TRBJ1-2, the full variable domain is GAGVSQSPSNKVTEKGKDVELRCDPISGHTALYWYRQSLGQGLEFLIYFQGNSAPDKSGLPSDRFSAERTGGSVSTLTIQRTQQEDSAVYLCASSPREGEGYYGYTFGSGTRLTVV.